Below, one T cell receptor (beta chain) is given with its context. J lost 2 bases, V lost 6 bases, and 16 bases had no gene match. The CDR3 is 18 amino acids. Germline loops: CDR1 LNHDA, CDR2 SQIVND (reference sequence). The data were obtained in a study of blood T cell repertoires in COVID-19. Produced via immunoSEQ multiplex PCR; TCRdb's table is partial and in-frame only. The sample consists of some 250,000 clones, approximately 83% of them appearing once. Participants' reported clinical history set cohort assignment. The study counted Cohort 3 donors as recovered given two negative PCRs, clearance, or symptom resolution.

The sample comprised PBMCs or T cells enriched from blood (not recorded which). This chain connects TRBV19 to TRBJ2-7; TRBD1 agrees at 10 bases. This TCR derives from a woman in her 50s who had recovered from COVID-19. The CDR3 DNA reads as TGTGCCAGTAGGGGCCGCAATCCTCGGGACAGGGGCACCTACGAGCAGTACTTC. The encoded protein is CASRGRNPRDRGTYEQYF.